The 24 T cell receptor beta chains below were found in one sample sequenced in a study of blood T cell repertoires in COVID-19. This table comes from immunoSEQ multiplex PCR, and its TCRdb copy is limited to in-frame clones, with some not included. The data hold some 170,000 clones, with 85% observed a single time. Sequenced sample: peripheral blood. The origin of the receptors is a man aged 40-50 years with acute or convalescent COVID-19.

V usage is TRBV25-1 and J usage is TRBJ1-4; 8 nucleotides line up with TRBD1. V trimming: 4 bases; J trimming: 7 bases; junction bases outside the gene matches: 8. The CDR3 contains 15 residues. CDR1 and CDR2 (germline): MGHDK, SYGVNS. The DNA of the CDR3 is TGTGCCAGCAGTGGATGGACAGGGAAAGGTGAAAAACTGTTTTTT. The encoded protein is CASSGWTGKGEKLFF.

This clone has more than one count but fewer than ten. No DNA is shown, since the ends of the CDR3 on it are uncertain; the CDR3 is the one TCRdb lists. J is TRBJ1-5 and V is TRBV6-5; TRBD1 is the table's D call, not checked against the DNA. Germline V gene data show CDR1 as MNHEY and CDR2 as SVGAGI. The CDR3 length is 15 residues, termini included. The CDR3 reads CASSTSGQNNQPQHF.

The gene calls are TRBV9 and TRBJ2-1, with TRBD2 identical over 13 bases. Trimming cost V 4 bases and J 7 bases; bases outside gene matches: 8. The CDR3 contains 16 residues. The V gene's germline CDR1 is SGDLS and CDR2 YYNGEE. CDR3 residues: CASSSRTSGGTNEQFF. For the CDR3, the DNA is TGTGCCAGCAGCTCCCGGACTAGCGGGGGAACGAATGAGCAGTTCTTC.

The J gene is TRBJ1-2, the V gene TRBV27; 9 positions match TRBD1. The CDR3 runs 14 residues. The junction had 6 bases not matched to a gene; V was cut back by 5 bases and J by 5 bases. Germline-derived CDR1 and CDR2 are MNHEY and SMNVEV (reference sequence). CDR3 sequence (DNA): TGTGCCAGCAGTAAAACAGGGGGCAATTATGGCTACACCTTC. The encoded protein is CASSKTGGNYGYTF.

V gene TRBV18 combines with J gene TRBJ1-1; 8 bases match TRBD1. The length of the CDR3 is 17 residues. V lost 3 bases, J lost 1 base, and 10 bases stayed unmatched. Germline V gene sequence: CDR1 KGHSH, CDR2 LQKENI. The DNA for the CDR3 is TGTGCCAGCTCACCGAGGCAGGGGGCCCTCGGGAACACTGAAGCTTTCTTT. The encoded protein is CASSPRQGALGNTEAFF.

The chain carries TRBV5-1 and TRBJ1-1; maybe TRBD1 (5 bases). This CDR3 contains 14 residues. Germline lookup yields CDR1 SGHRS and CDR2 YFSETQ. V lost 6 bases and J 1 base, leaving 13 bases between the germline ends. Written as DNA, the CDR3 is TGCGCCAGCATGCAGTTGGGGGGGAACACTGAAGCTTTCTTT. Translation gives CASMQLGGNTEAFF.

A note on this clone: At the DNA level, this CDR3 is encoded by other sequences in the same sample as well. The rearrangement joins TRBV18 to TRBJ2-7, with a possible D match to TRBD1 (6 bases). The V gene's germline CDR1 is KGHSH and CDR2 LQKENI. V dropped 3 bases and J dropped 1 base, with 13 bases sitting between them. The CDR3 is 15 residues long. Written as DNA, the CDR3 is TGTGCCAGCTCACCGGGACAAAGGACATCCTACGAGCAGTACTTC. It specifies CASSPGQRTSYEQYF.

The chain is built from TRBV6-4 and TRBJ1-6, with 8 bases fitting TRBD1. With 4 bases clipped from V and 10 bases from J, the junction kept 9 bases outside the gene matches. Germline loops: CDR1 MRHNA, CDR2 SNTAGT. The length of the CDR3 is 15 residues. CDR3 region: CASSVTGGLGSPLHF. CDR3 sequence (DNA): TGTGCCAGCAGTGTAACAGGGGGTTTAGGGTCACCCCTCCACTTT.

This clone has a single count. The chain links TRBV2 to TRBJ2-2; TRBD1 agrees at 9 bases. Germline V lookup: CDR1 SNHLY, CDR2 FYNNEI. J was trimmed by 7 bases and V by 4 bases; bases with no gene match: 10. The CDR3 is made up of 16 amino acids. The CDR3 sequence: CASSGHPQGAGGELFF. The CDR3 nucleotides read TGTGCCAGCAGTGGGCATCCACAGGGGGCGGGCGGGGAGCTGTTTTTT.

The sample holds one count of this clone. The rearrangement links TRBV6-5 to TRBJ2-7, with D possibly matching TRBD2 (7 bases). This CDR3 has 13 residues. The ends were cut back, 2 bases at V and 4 bases at J, with 9 bases in the middle. From germline, CDR1 is MNHEY and CDR2 SVGAGI. The CDR3 DNA reads TGTGCCAGCAGTTACAGGGGGGGGTACGAGCAGTACTTC. This codes for CASSYRGGYEQYF.

The chain joins TRBV10-3 to TRBJ2-7; D might be TRBD1 (5 bases). The CDR3 is made up of 11 amino acids. Trimming left V 6 bases short and J 4 bases short, with 7 bases between. Germline V gene lookup returns CDR1 ENHRY and CDR2 SYGVKD. The CDR3 DNA is TGTGCCATCAGCCAGGGATACGAGCAGTACTTC. It is translated as CAISQGYEQYF.

The chain is built from TRBV27 and TRBJ2-3, with a weak D call TRBD2 (6 bases). The germline V gene encodes CDR1 MNHEY and CDR2 SMNVEV (reference sequence). The CDR3 sequence is 14 residues long. The V gene lost 6 bases and the J gene lost 4 bases, with 14 bases spanning the gap. CDR3 DNA: TGTGCCAGCAGGACTAGGGGTTTTGCAGATACGCAGTATTTT. Translating gives CASRTRGFADTQYF.

This sequence joins TRBV9 and TRBJ1-6; tentatively, D is TRBD1 (5 bases). The CDR3 totals 13 residues. The V end lost 4 bases, the J end lost 7 bases, and 9 bases lay between the germline ends. CDR1 SGDLS and CDR2 YYNGEE come from the germline V gene. The CDR3 sequence is CASSTRQNSPLHF. The CDR3 nucleotides are TGTGCCAGCAGCACCAGACAGAATTCACCCCTCCACTTT.

The chain employs TRBV7-3 and TRBJ1-1; 10 positions agree with TRBD1. The CDR3 length is 14 residues. V was clipped by 5 bases and J by 9 bases; unmatched bases: 9. Germline CDR1 reads SGHTA; CDR2 reads FQGTGA. The CDR3, as DNA: TGTGCCAGCAGCCGGACAGGGGGAGTGGAAAAAGCTTTCTTT. It encodes CASSRTGGVEKAFF.

The gene calls are TRBV9 and TRBJ2-3; possibly TRBD1 for D (6 bases). Germline V gene sequence: CDR1 SGDLS, CDR2 YYNGEE. The V end was cut by 3 bases, the J end by 4 bases, with 12 bases between. The CDR3 extends over 14 amino acids. DNA of the CDR3: TGTGCCAGCAGCGCTACAGGGCGGGCAGATACGCAGTATTTT. Residues: CASSATGRADTQYF.

V gene TRBV14 combines with J gene TRBJ1-1; D is unresolved. Germline CDR1 SGHDN, CDR2 FVKESK. Trimming took 6 bases from V and 4 from J, leaving 18 bases between them. The CDR3 contains 15 residues. CDR3 residues: CASRKVLRETTEAFF. DNA for the CDR3: TGTGCCAGCAGGAAAGTTCTGAGGGAGACCACTGAAGCTTTCTTT.

V and J are TRBV6-5 and TRBJ2-7, with D possibly TRBD1 on 6 matching bases. The CDR3 totals 15 residues. CDR1 MNHEY and CDR2 SVGAGI come from the germline V gene. The V gene lost 0 bases and the J gene lost 0 bases, with 9 bases spanning the gap. This chain's CDR3 is CASSYSTGHSYEQYF. The CDR3 DNA follows: TGTGCCAGCAGTTACTCGACAGGCCACTCCTACGAGCAGTACTTC.

The chain couples TRBV28 to TRBJ2-7, with no clear D. CDR1 and CDR2 (germline): MDHEN, SYDVKM. This CDR3 is built from 12 residues. V was clipped by 6 bases and J by 1 base, with 7 bases between them. The CDR3 nucleotides are TGTGCCAGCAGCTCAGTATCCTACGAGCAGTACTTC. As protein: CASSSVSYEQYF.

The chain combines TRBV15 with TRBJ2-5, with TRBD1 matching over 10 bases. V shed 5 bases, J shed 5 bases, and the junction held 5 bases outside the gene matches. This CDR3 comprises 14 residues. Germline lookup yields CDR1 LNHNV and CDR2 YYDKDF (reference sequence). CDR3 amino acids: CATSPRTGGETQYF. Written as DNA, the CDR3 is TGTGCCACCAGCCCCCGGACAGGGGGGGAGACCCAGTACTTC.

The chain has TRBV6-5 and TRBJ1-3; 7 nucleotides agree with TRBD1. The CDR3 is made up of 15 amino acids. The germline V gene has CDR1 MNHEY and CDR2 SVGAGI. V trimming: 4 bases; J trimming: 2 bases; junction bases outside the gene matches: 5. CDR3 in DNA: TGTGCCAGCAGTTTCTCCGGGACAGCTGGAAACACCATATATTTT. It codes for CASSFSGTAGNTIYF.

The J gene is TRBJ1-5, the V gene TRBV16; D is uncertain. Trimming stripped 2 bases from V and 4 bases from J, with 6 bases between. The CDR3 runs 13 residues. Germline V gene sequence: CDR1 KGHSY, CDR2 FQNENV. The CDR3 sequence: CASSQEGNQPQHF. The CDR3 coding sequence is TGTGCCAGCAGCCAAGAGGGTAATCAGCCCCAGCATTTT.

This clone was observed a handful of times. The V gene is TRBV27, the J gene TRBJ1-1, with a tentative D call TRBD1 (6 bases). The CDR3 runs 15 residues. Trimming took 2 bases from V and 9 from J, leaving 19 bases between them. Germline lookup yields CDR1 MNHEY and CDR2 SMNVEV (reference sequence). CDR3 amino acids: CASSLSPGEIHKAFF. The DNA of the CDR3 is TGTGCCAGCAGTTTAAGCCCAGGGGAGATCCATAAAGCTTTCTTT.

This clone turned up a few times. The rearrangement joins TRBV7-8 to TRBJ1-6; 9 bases are shared with TRBD1. CDR3 length: 15 amino acids. V was pared by 3 bases and J by 7 bases, with 4 bases of the junction left unmatched. The germline gives CDR1 SGHVS, CDR2 FQNEAQ. The DNA for the CDR3 is TGTGCCAGCAGCTTTGGGGGACAGGGAAATTCACCCCTCCACTTT. Its translation is CASSFGGQGNSPLHF. The variable domain in full, completed from reference TRBV7-8 and TRBJ1-6, reads GAGVSQSPRYKVAKRGQDVALRCDPISGHVSLFWYQQALGQGPEFLTYFQNEAQLDKSGLPSDRFFAERPEGSVSTLKIQRTQQEDSAVYLCASSFGGQGNSPLHFGNGTRLTVT.

The chain uses TRBV4-1 and TRBJ2-3, with TRBD2 identical over 13 bases. The CDR3 runs 16 residues. CDR1 and CDR2 (germline): MGHRA, YSYEKL. Trimming removed 4 bases from V and 7 bases from J; junction bases left unmatched: 8. The CDR3 DNA reads TGCGCCAGCAGCCTAACTAGCGGGGGGGCCGGTAATACGCAGTATTTT. Protein product: CASSLTSGGAGNTQYF.